The clone carrying this T cell receptor (beta chain) was found a few times. The data are from a study of T cell clones after liver transplantation. V shed 6 bases and J 0 bases; nucleotides not matched to a gene: 5. Germline values: CDR1 ENHRY, CDR2 SYGVKD. This CDR3 is built from 14 residues. The method was immunoSEQ multiplex PCR; TCRdb's version includes in-frame clones alone and lacks a portion of them. The sample yields 50,000 to 55,000 clones, roughly 71% seen once. The TCR comes from a human patient who received a liver transplant. Some T cells may possibly be graft donor cells. The V gene is TRBV10-3, the J gene TRBJ2-7; TRBD1 agrees at 7 bases. Source: CD4+ T cells from blood, taken 54 months after liver transplant. The CDR3 sequence: CAISGTESSYEQYF. Written as DNA, the CDR3 is TGTGCCATCAGCGGGACAGAGAGCTCCTACGAGCAGTACTTC.